These 4 T cell receptor beta chains were all obtained from the same sample, sequenced in a study of T-cell memory formation after mild COVID-19. TCRdb re-called the 5' RACE reads through MiXCR, storing one row per CDR3 protein. The sample holds roughly 250,000 distinct CDR3 sequences, about 16% seen once. Sequencing was done on a sample of PBMCs or a T cell subset sorted from them (not recorded which). All receptors come from a man between 18 and 29 years old who had mild COVID-19 (a few samples of this study predate the infection). Cell type and time point are not known.

J is TRBJ2-1 and V is TRBV7-2; TRBD2 might be the D (6 bases). Per the germline V gene, CDR1 is SGHTA and CDR2 is FQGNSA. The germline V and J ends were trimmed by 10 bases and 3 bases, with 13 bases remaining between them. CDR3 size: 13 residues. The CDR3 reads CATAQDYYNEQFF. The CDR3 coding sequence is TGTGCCACCGCCCAGGACTACTACAATGAGCAGTTCTTC.

The chain couples TRBV12-3 or TRBV12-4 to TRBJ1-5; the D is unclear. The CDR3 spans 13 residues. The ends were cut back, 7 bases at V and 3 bases at J, with 10 bases in the middle. CDR3 loop: CASTQQPNQPQHF. The CDR3 bases are TGTGCCAGCACCCAGCAGCCCAATCAGCCCCAGCATTTT.

V gene TRBV7-3 combines with J gene TRBJ2-2; 11 bases agree with TRBD2. In germline, CDR1 is SGHTA, CDR2 FQGTGA. The CDR3 is 15 amino acids. J lost 5 bases, V lost 5 bases, and 4 bases had no gene match. This chain's CDR3 is CASSRLAGLTGELFF. CDR3 sequence (DNA): TGTGCCAGCAGCCGACTAGCGGGGTTGACCGGGGAGCTGTTTTTT.

The rearrangement links TRBV6-2 or TRBV6-3 to TRBJ2-5, with TRBD2 as a possible D gene (5 bases). The CDR3 consists of 16 residues. The germline CDR1 and CDR2 sequences are MNHEY and SVGEGT. The ends were cut back, 0 bases at V and 5 bases at J, with 16 bases in the middle. The CDR3 sequence: CASSYSPGSLGETQYF. Written as DNA, the CDR3 is TGTGCCAGCAGTTACTCGCCGGGGTCCCTGGGGGAGACCCAGTACTTC.